Following are 8 T cell receptor beta chains from one sample sequenced in a study of shared clonotypes between healthy human individuals. TCRdb's copy holds only in-frame clones and misses some; the assay was immunoSEQ multiplex PCR. The data contain 2 million or so clones, 85% to 95% of them singletons. Input material: naive CD4+ T cells sorted from blood. Subset described: CD45RA+ positively selected. The receptors stem from a man between 18 and 29 years old in good health.

This chain connects TRBV28 to TRBJ2-2; no clear D gene. The CDR3 contains 15 residues. Germline loops: CDR1 MDHEN, CDR2 SYDVKM. The V gene lost 3 bases and the J gene lost 0 bases, with 8 bases spanning the gap. The CDR3 DNA sequence: TGTGCCAGCAGTTTCACGTACGCGAACACCGGGGAGCTGTTTTTT. Amino acid sequence: CASSFTYANTGELFF.

The chain combines TRBV11-2 with TRBJ2-7, with TRBD1 matching over 7 bases. Germline V gene data show CDR1 as SGHAT and CDR2 as FQNNGV. J gave up 5 bases and V 1 base, and 8 bases lay outside the gene matches. There are 15 residues in the CDR3. CDR3 DNA sequence: TGTGCCAGCAGCTTAGTATTGACAGGGATCCACGAGCAGTACTTC. This encodes CASSLVLTGIHEQYF.

CDR3 amino acids: CAISESKGTGNTIYF. In DNA form, the CDR3 reads TGTGCCATCAGTGAGTCCAAGGGGACTGGAAACACCATATATTTT. The chain links TRBV10-3 to TRBJ1-3; D is possibly TRBD1 (5 bases). The CDR3 is made up of 15 amino acids. V was cut by 0 bases and J by 2 bases, with 8 bases left in between. The V gene's germline CDR1 is ENHRY and CDR2 SYGVKD.

V and J are TRBV5-1 and TRBJ2-2; D is ambiguous. Trimming cost V 0 bases and J 6 bases, with 9 bases left between them. This CDR3 is 14 amino acids long. Looked up from germline, CDR1 is SGHRS and CDR2 is YFSETQ. CDR3 in DNA: TGCGCCAGCAGCTTGGCAGTAGGTTCCGGGGAGCTGTTTTTT. It yields the protein CASSLAVGSGELFF. The full variable domain, in which reference TRBV5-1 and TRBJ2-2 provide the parts outside the CDR3, is KAGVTQTPRYLIKTRGQQVTLSCSPISGHRSVSWYQQTPGQGLQFLFEYFSETQRNKGNFPGRFSGRQFSNSRSEMNVSTLELGDSALYLCASSLAVGSGELFFGEGSRLTVL.

Concerning this clone itself: This sample includes further DNA sequences coding for the same CDR3. This chain connects TRBV5-4 to TRBJ2-7; D possibly uses TRBD1 or TRBD2 (5 bases each). CDR3 length: 13 residues. Trimming removed 4 bases from V and 4 bases from J, with 12 bases in between. Germline V gives CDR1 SGHNT, CDR2 YYREEE (reference sequence). The CDR3 sequence is CASSPRDGYEQYF. The CDR3 bases are TGTGCCAGCAGCCCGAGGGACGGATACGAGCAGTACTTC.

This rearrangement joins TRBV4-2 to TRBJ1-5; unclear D gene. Trimming shortened V by 3 bases and J by 7 bases, and 19 bases separated the two germline ends. This CDR3 comprises 16 residues. CDR1 is LGHNA, CDR2 YNFKEQ, per germline. CDR3 coding DNA: TGTGCCAGCAGCCACGCTGCAGGACTCCAATGGCAGCCCCAGCATTTT. Residues: CASSHAAGLQWQPQHF.

This chain connects TRBV7-8 to TRBJ2-5; D gene unclear. The CDR3 has 12 residues. Trimming removed 5 bases at V and 5 bases at J, with 9 bases between. CDR1 SGHVS and CDR2 FQNEAQ come from the germline V gene. The CDR3: CASSEVGETQYF. In nucleotides, the CDR3 is TGTGCCAGCAGCGAAGTAGGGGAGACCCAGTACTTC.

The V gene is TRBV5-1, the J gene TRBJ1-2; D perhaps matches TRBD1 (5 bases). The CDR3 contains 15 residues. CDR1 is SGHRS and CDR2 is YFSETQ in the germline V gene. With 0 bases removed from V and 4 bases from J, the gap between germline ends came to 13 bases. Here the CDR3 DNA reads TGCGCCAGCAGCTTGGTTGGGGGAGTGAGCTATGGCTACACCTTC. Translated, it gives CASSLVGGVSYGYTF.